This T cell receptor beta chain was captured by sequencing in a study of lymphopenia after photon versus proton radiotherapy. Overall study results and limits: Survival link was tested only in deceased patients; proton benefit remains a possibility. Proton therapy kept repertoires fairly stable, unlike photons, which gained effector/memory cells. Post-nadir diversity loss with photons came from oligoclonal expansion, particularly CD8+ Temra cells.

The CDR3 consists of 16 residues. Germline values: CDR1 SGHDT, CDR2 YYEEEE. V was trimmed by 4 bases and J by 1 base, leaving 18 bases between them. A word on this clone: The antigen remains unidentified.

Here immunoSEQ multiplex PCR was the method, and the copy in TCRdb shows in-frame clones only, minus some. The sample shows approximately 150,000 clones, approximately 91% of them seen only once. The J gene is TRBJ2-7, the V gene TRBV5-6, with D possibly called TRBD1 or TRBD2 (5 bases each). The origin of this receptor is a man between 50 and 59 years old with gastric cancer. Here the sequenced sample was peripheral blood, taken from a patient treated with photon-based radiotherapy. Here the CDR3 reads CASSEIQLGPSYEQYF. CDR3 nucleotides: TGTGCCAGCAGCGAGATTCAATTGGGACCTTCCTACGAGCAGTACTTC.